This is a list of T cell receptor beta chains from one sample in a study of response to subunit inactivated influenza vaccine. TCRdb recomputed calls from the RT-PCR reads with MiXCR, one row per CDR3 protein. This table has hundreds of thousands of distinct CDR3 sequences, approximately 10% appearing once. These same data were also listed under a study on T cells expressing NK-cell markers.

This specimen consisted of PBMCs from blood, obtained on the day of vaccination. The receptor source for this set is a man aged 50 to 59 who received an inactivated influenza vaccine. Both conserved end residues are part of each CDR3. A D gene is named only where the DNA matches it firmly. Some rows have no size entry. The others give once, few or many, or a class for an expanded clone.

clone size,V gene,J gene,D gene,CDR3 protein,CDR3 DNA
few,TRBV3-1,TRBJ2-1,TRBD1,CASSQGTGGFGNEQFF,TGTGCCAGCAGCCAAGGGACAGGGGGCTTCGGAAATGAGCAGTTCTTC
many,TRBV7-2,TRBJ1-2,TRBD1,CASRDDRVYYGYTF,TGTGCCAGCAGAGACGACAGGGTGTACTATGGCTACACCTTC
few,TRBV20-1,TRBJ1-2,-,CSARGWGGDYGYTF,TGCAGTGCTAGAGGTTGGGGAGGTGACTATGGCTACACCTTC
-,TRBV12-3/TRBV12-4,TRBJ2-1,-,CASSLFQGGNEQFF,TGTGCCAGCAGTTTATTCCAGGGTGGCAATGAGCAGTTCTTC
-,TRBV7-2,TRBJ2-1,-,CASSQHQGGNRYNEQFF,TGTGCCAGCAGCCAACACCAGGGGGGTAACAGATACAATGAGCAGTTCTTC
-,TRBV18,TRBJ2-7,-,CASSPGNDEQYF,TGTGCCAGCTCACCAGGGAACGACGAGCAGTACTTC
-,TRBV7-3,TRBJ2-1,TRBD2,CASSTSGRTYNEQFF,TGTGCCAGCAGCACTAGCGGGAGGACCTACAATGAGCAGTTCTTC
-,TRBV5-5,TRBJ2-2,TRBD1,CASSGDRKFANTGELFF,TGTGCCAGCAGCGGGGACAGGAAGTTCGCGAACACCGGGGAGCTGTTTTTT
many,TRBV28,TRBJ2-7,TRBD2,CASSASGGPYEQYF,TGTGCCAGCAGTGCTAGCGGGGGTCCCTACGAGCAGTACTTC
many,TRBV6-2/TRBV6-3,TRBJ2-5,TRBD2,CASSNHPGLAEIRTQYF,TGTGCCAGCAGTAATCACCCGGGACTAGCGGAGATACGGACCCAGTACTTC
-,TRBV27,TRBJ2-5,-,CASSLIAGIGETQYF,TGTGCCAGCAGTTTAATAGCTGGGATCGGGGAGACCCAGTACTTC
-,TRBV7-2,TRBJ2-7,-,CASSLAGTEPLEQYF,TGTGCCAGCAGCTTAGCCGGGACCGAGCCTCTCGAGCAGTACTTC
few,TRBV20-1,TRBJ2-7,TRBD1,CSARNWDSLSYEQYF,TGCAGTGCTAGAAATTGGGACAGCTTATCCTACGAGCAGTACTTC
many,TRBV20-1,TRBJ1-2,-,CSARGMNYGYTF,TGCAGTGCTAGAGGAATGAACTATGGCTACACCTTC
many,TRBV7-8,TRBJ1-6,TRBD1,CASSDRTGLYNSPLHF,TGTGCCAGCAGCGACCGGACAGGGCTCTATAATTCACCCCTCCACTTT
many,TRBV5-1,TRBJ2-3,-,CASGTSTDTQYF,TGCGCCAGCGGAACTAGCACAGATACGCAGTATTTT
few,TRBV12-3/TRBV12-4,TRBJ1-1,-,CASRPNRVITEAFF,TGTGCCAGCAGACCGAACAGGGTTATCACTGAAGCTTTCTTT
few,TRBV13,TRBJ1-1,-,CASRERDSNTEAFF,TGTGCCAGCCGTGAGAGGGATTCGAACACTGAAGCTTTCTTT
many,TRBV6-5,TRBJ2-3,-,CASSYSGTQYF,TGTGCCAGCAGTTATTCCGGTACGCAGTATTTT
-,TRBV12-3/TRBV12-4,TRBJ1-6,-,CASSLHLYNSPLHF,TGTGCCAGCAGTTTGCACCTCTATAATTCACCCCTCCACTTT
many,TRBV4-1,TRBJ2-7,TRBD1,CASSQGVLGGTGSYEQYF,TGCGCCAGCAGCCAAGGGGTTTTAGGCGGGACAGGGAGCTACGAGCAGTACTTC
-,TRBV5-1,TRBJ2-5,TRBD2,CASSGGRAQETQYF,TGCGCCAGCAGCGGAGGGAGGGCCCAAGAGACCCAGTACTTC
-,TRBV10-3,TRBJ2-2,-,CAISESTGTTGELFF,TGTGCCATCAGTGAGTCCACAGGGACCACCGGGGAGCTGTTTTTT
-,TRBV5-1,TRBJ1-1,TRBD1,CASSWDPQGWAFF,TGCGCCAGCAGCTGGGACCCACAGGGGTGGGCTTTCTTT
-,TRBV4-3,TRBJ2-2,TRBD2,CASSQVVAGGNTGELFF,TGCGCCAGCAGCCAAGTGGTAGCGGGGGGGAACACCGGGGAGCTGTTTTTT
many,TRBV7-2,TRBJ2-7,-,CASSPGSPYEQYF,TGTGCCAGCAGCCCGGGTAGTCCTTACGAGCAGTACTTC
-,TRBV5-1,TRBJ1-3,-,CASSAGQHSGNTIYF,TGCGCCAGCAGCGCGGGACAACACTCTGGAAACACCATATATTTT
few,TRBV7-9,TRBJ2-3,-,CASSLDYGRETQYF,TGTGCCAGCAGCTTAGATTACGGGAGAGAGACGCAGTATTTT
few,TRBV19,TRBJ2-2,-,CASSIGPGATGELFF,TGTGCCAGTAGTATAGGTCCAGGGGCAACCGGGGAGCTGTTTTTT
few,TRBV6-1,TRBJ1-5,TRBD1,CASSPIQGGNQPQHF,TGTGCCAGCAGCCCAATACAGGGGGGGAATCAGCCCCAGCATTTT
few,TRBV10-3,TRBJ2-5,-,CAISESWGSQETQYF,TGTGCCATCAGTGAGTCGTGGGGAAGCCAAGAGACCCAGTACTTC
few,TRBV7-2,TRBJ1-2,-,CASSLWNYGYTF,TGTGCCAGCAGCTTATGGAACTATGGCTACACCTTC
-,TRBV10-1,TRBJ2-5,-,CASSEFAGPVETQYF,TGCGCCAGCAGTGAGTTTGCGGGTCCAGTAGAGACCCAGTACTTC
-,TRBV5-5,TRBJ2-2,-,CASSLGVRNTGELFF,TGTGCCAGCAGCTTGGGGGTCCGTAACACCGGGGAGCTGTTTTTT
-,TRBV7-6,TRBJ2-1,-,CASSYRRDEQFF,TGTGCCAGCAGCTATCGAAGGGATGAGCAGTTCTTC
few,TRBV9,TRBJ2-5,-,CASSVADGRETQYF,TGTGCCAGCAGCGTAGCAGACGGAAGAGAGACCCAGTACTTC
few,TRBV3-1,TRBJ2-1,-,CASSQVWVSSYNEQFF,TGTGCCAGCAGCCAAGTGTGGGTAAGCTCCTACAATGAGCAGTTCTTC
few,TRBV5-1,TRBJ2-5,TRBD2,CASSKLAGQETQYF,TGCGCCAGCAGCAAACTAGCGGGGCAAGAGACCCAGTACTTC
-,TRBV4-3,TRBJ2-7,-,CASSPKHSYEQYF,TGCGCCAGCAGCCCGAAACACTCCTACGAGCAGTACTTC
many,TRBV7-8,TRBJ2-5,-,CASSSRLVLQQETQYF,TGTGCCAGCAGCTCGAGACTAGTTCTGCAGCAAGAGACCCAGTACTTC
-,TRBV10-3,TRBJ2-4,TRBD2,CAISDPLAGGIAKNIQYF,TGTGCCATCAGTGACCCCCTAGCGGGGGGCATAGCCAAAAACATTCAGTACTTC
many,TRBV20-1,TRBJ2-5,-,CSAREGLTRQETQYF,TGCAGTGCTCGGGAAGGGTTGACCCGCCAAGAGACCCAGTACTTC
few,TRBV2,TRBJ2-3,-,CASKLERTDTQYF,TGTGCCAGCAAACTAGAAAGGACAGATACGCAGTATTTT
many,TRBV5-1,TRBJ1-2,-,CASRRTGNTAYGYTF,TGCGCCAGCAGACGAACAGGGAACACCGCCTATGGCTACACCTTC
many,TRBV12-3/TRBV12-4,TRBJ1-1,-,CASSFGTEAFF,TGTGCCAGCAGTTTCGGCACTGAAGCTTTCTTT
few,TRBV7-9,TRBJ2-2,-,CASSLDQVNTGELFF,TGTGCCAGCAGCTTAGATCAGGTTAACACCGGGGAGCTGTTTTTT
-,TRBV29-1,TRBJ2-5,TRBD2,CSVSGGLRETQYF,TGCAGCGTTAGCGGGGGCCTTAGGGAGACCCAGTACTTC
-,TRBV6-2/TRBV6-3,TRBJ1-5,TRBD1,CASSWDRPSNQPQHF,TGTGCCAGCAGTTGGGACAGGCCATCAAATCAGCCCCAGCATTTT